This T cell receptor beta chain was documented in a study of blood T cell repertoires in COVID-19. Study-wide background: Samples came from the United States, Italy and Spain, spanning acute and convalescent COVID-19. In each case, the material was cDNA or gDNA derived from T cells, B-cell-depleted T cells, or PBMCs.

As processed by the authors: Nucleated cell counts were estimated from reference gene primer amplification. Assay used: immunoSEQ multiplex PCR; TCRdb lists only in-frame clones, some missing. The D gene and trimming were derived from the DNA, and the V and J assignments and clone size from that table. Of 300,000 to 450,000 clones in the sample, around 89% are singletons; the top ten hold approximately 3%. A Seattle source enrolled patients during active infection and followed them longitudinally. Trimming left V 3 bases short and J 1 base short, with 9 bases between. This CDR3 is 14 amino acids long. Germline V gene sequence: CDR1 SGHAT, CDR2 FQNNGV.

This sequence originates from a woman aged 25 to 39 with COVID-19, enrolled during active disease. The rearrangement joins TRBV11-2 to TRBJ2-5; tentative D call: TRBD2 (6 bases). Sequenced: peripheral blood. The CDR3 sequence is CASSLAGIQETQYF. The CDR3 DNA sequence: TGTGCCAGCAGCTTGGCGGGGATCCAAGAGACCCAGTACTTC.